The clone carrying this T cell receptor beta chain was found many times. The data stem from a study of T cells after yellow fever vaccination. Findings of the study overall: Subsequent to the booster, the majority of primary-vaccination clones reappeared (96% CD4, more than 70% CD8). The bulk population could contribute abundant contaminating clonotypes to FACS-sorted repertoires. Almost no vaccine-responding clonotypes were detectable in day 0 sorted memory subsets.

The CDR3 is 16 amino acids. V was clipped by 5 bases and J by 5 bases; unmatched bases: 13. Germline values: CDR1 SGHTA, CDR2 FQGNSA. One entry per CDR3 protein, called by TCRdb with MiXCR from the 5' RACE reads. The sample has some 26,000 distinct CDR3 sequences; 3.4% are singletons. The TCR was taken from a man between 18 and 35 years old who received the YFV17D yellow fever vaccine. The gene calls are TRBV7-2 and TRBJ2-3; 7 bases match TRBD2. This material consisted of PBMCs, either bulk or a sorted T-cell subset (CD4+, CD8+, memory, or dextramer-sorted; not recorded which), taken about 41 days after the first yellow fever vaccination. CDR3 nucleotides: TGTGCCAGCAGCGGGTCGAAGGAGCGGGGATTAGATACGCAGTATTTT. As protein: CASSGSKERGLDTQYF.